A single sample is the source of the 31 T cell receptor beta chains below, sequenced in a study of MAIT cells during Salmonella Paratyphi A infection. Study findings and constraints: MAIT TRBV usage was oligoclonal, favouring TRBV20 and TRBV6.

TCRdb re-derived calls from the 5' RACE reads in MiXCR, one entry per CDR3 protein. The sample records under 800 distinct CDR3 sequences, 28% being singletons. The time point denotes: mid-infection, around enteric fever diagnosis. Valpha7.2+ CD161+ T cells were sorted by flow cytometry as MAIT cells. Their cognate antigens are unknown. This specimen was MAIT cells from blood, taken at the middle sampling point of the challenge study. The receptors derive from a person aged 18 to 75 who was deliberately infected with Salmonella Paratyphi A in a paratyphoid fever challenge study.

The chain is built from TRBV9 and TRBJ2-2; TRBD2 agrees at 8 bases. The CDR3 totals 21 residues. Trimming cost V 0 bases and J 4 bases; bases outside gene matches: 20. Germline CDR1 and CDR2: SGDLS and YYNGEE. The CDR3 sequence is CASSVATWLDPGLGVTGELFF. CDR3 in DNA: TGTGCCAGCAGCGTAGCTACTTGGTTAGACCCGGGACTAGGGGTCACCGGGGAGCTGTTTTTT. The variable domain in full, completed from reference TRBV9 and TRBJ2-2, reads DSGVTQTPKHLITATGQRVTLRCSPRSGDLSVYWYQQSLDQGLQFLIQYYNGEERAKGNILERFSAQQFPDLHSELNLSSLELGDSALYFCASSVATWLDPGLGVTGELFFGEGSRLTVL.

This clonotype has just a few counts. The CDR3 DNA is TGTGCCAGCAGCCAACTAGCGGGAGAGGGCACAGATACGCAGTATTTT. Its protein product is CASSQLAGEGTDTQYF. The chain couples TRBV4-2 to TRBJ2-3; 10 bases are shared with TRBD2. CDR1 LGHNA and CDR2 YNFKEQ come from the germline V gene. The CDR3 totals 16 residues. After removal of 2 bases from V and 1 base from J, the junction contained 3 bases not matched to a gene.

This clonotype was seen a handful of times. The rearrangement uses TRBV20-1 and TRBJ1-1, with 7 nucleotides matching TRBD1. V lost 0 bases and J lost 3; bases outside the gene matches: 1. The CDR3 totals 13 residues. The germline V gene has CDR1 DFQATT and CDR2 SNEGSKA (reference sequence). This CDR3 is CSARDDRDTEAFF. The CDR3 DNA is TGCAGTGCTAGAGACGACAGGGACACTGAAGCTTTCTTT.

In its sample, this clonotype was seen a few times. This rearrangement joins TRBV7-6 to TRBJ2-3; 7 positions match TRBD1. Trimming took 1 base from V and 0 from J; bases not matched to a gene: 1. The CDR3 contains 15 residues. Germline values: CDR1 SGHVS, CDR2 FNYEAQ. CDR3 nucleotide sequence: TGTGCCAGCAGCTTAGAGGGGGCTAGCACAGATACGCAGTATTTT. As protein: CASSLEGASTDTQYF.

Only a few counts were recorded for this clonotype. V and J are TRBV12-3 or TRBV12-4 and TRBJ1-2; no definite D call. The CDR3 runs to 11 residues. Trimming removed 3 bases at V and 8 bases at J, with 7 bases between. The CDR3 DNA follows: TGTGCCAGCAGTTTGTCTCAAGGCTACACCTTC. Protein product: CASSLSQGYTF.

As to this clonotype: Because it lacks the conserved phenylalanine or tryptophan at the end, this CDR3 is likely a read error. It is unclear where the CDR3 begins or ends on the DNA, so no DNA is shown, and the CDR3 is as TCRdb lists it. The rearrangement links TRBV6-4 to TRBJ2-1. From germline, CDR1 is MRHNA and CDR2 SNTAGT. Counting both end residues, the CDR3 totals 13 amino acids. The CDR3 reads CASSDSDNKEQCG.

With regard to this clonotype: This CDR3 is missing its conserved last phenylalanine or tryptophan, likely due to a read error. The genes are TRBV7-6 and TRBJ1-1; D is unresolved. Germline V gene lookup returns CDR1 SGHVS and CDR2 FNYEAQ. Trimming removed 3 bases from V and 0 bases from J, with 14 bases in between. This CDR3 region has 16 residues. The CDR3 here is CASSFQHAGMNTEAFY. The CDR3 DNA reads as TGTGCCAGCAGCTTTCAGCACGCAGGAATGAACACTGAAGCTTTCTAT.

V gene TRBV29-1 combines with J gene TRBJ2-7, with a possible D match to TRBD2 (5 bases). CDR1 and CDR2 from the germline V gene are SQVTM and ANQGSEA. V gave up 4 bases and J gave up 2 bases, with 15 bases separating them. The CDR3 is made up of 14 amino acids. This CDR3 is CSVAMRADPYEQYF. DNA for the CDR3: TGCAGCGTTGCTATGAGGGCGGACCCCTACGAGCAGTACTTC.

The chain has TRBV6-1 and TRBJ2-7; tentative D call: TRBD2 (6 bases). From germline, CDR1 is MNHNS and CDR2 SASEGT. V lost 2 bases and J 7 bases, leaving 9 bases between the germline ends. The CDR3 runs to 12 residues. As DNA, the CDR3 is TGTGCCAGCAGTGAATACAGCGGGGAGCAGTACTTC. This translates into CASSEYSGEQYF.

V usage is TRBV29-1 and J usage is TRBJ2-1, with D hard to call. This CDR3 contains 15 residues. V shed 3 bases and J shed 0 bases, with 12 bases lying between them. CDR1 is SQVTM, CDR2 ANQGSEA, per germline. The CDR3 sequence: CSVDEGISSYNEQFF. Written as DNA, the CDR3 is TGCAGCGTTGATGAAGGTATAAGCTCCTACAATGAGCAGTTCTTC.

This clonotype was observed many times. The chain recombines TRBV29-1 with TRBJ2-1; D unclear. With 8 bases removed from V and 0 bases from J, the gap between germline ends came to 17 bases. The CDR3 totals 15 residues. CDR1 is SQVTM, CDR2 ANQGSEA, per germline. CDR3 sequence: CSYTSGLVSYNEQFF. The CDR3 bases are TGCAGCTATACCAGTGGGCTAGTCTCCTACAATGAGCAGTTCTTC.

This sequence joins TRBV27 and TRBJ1-2; D call uncertain. CDR1 is MNHEY, CDR2 SMNVEV, per germline (reference sequence). This CDR3 is built from 13 residues. The V end was cut by 4 bases, the J end by 6 bases, with 12 bases between. For the CDR3, the DNA is TGTGCCAGCAGTTCCGTTAGTGGGGATGGCTACACCTTC. Its protein product is CASSSVSGDGYTF.

For the CDR3, the DNA is TGTGCCAGCAGCAGCAGGGAAAATCAGCCCCAGCATTTT. This translates into CASSSRENQPQHF. The rearrangement links TRBV6-5 to TRBJ1-5; TRBD1 might be the D (5 bases). Trimming took 6 bases from V and 4 from J, leaving 10 bases between them. The CDR3 is 13 residues long. Per germline, CDR1 MNHEY and CDR2 SVGAGI.

This clonotype was seen only a few times. J is TRBJ2-7 and V is TRBV10-1; D is perhaps TRBD2 (5 bases). Germline V gene data show CDR1 as WNHNN and CDR2 as SYGVQD (reference sequence). CDR3 length equals 15 residues. V lost 0 bases, J lost 2 bases, and 11 bases lay in between. In DNA form, the CDR3 reads TGCGCCAGCAGTGAGTCCTCGGGGATTCCCTACGAGCAGTACTTC. Translating gives CASSESSGIPYEQYF.

The chain couples TRBV6-4 to TRBJ2-3; 7 bases map to TRBD2. The CDR3 runs to 15 residues. The germline CDR1 and CDR2 sequences are MRHNA and SNTAGT. Trimming at V came to 0 bases and at J to 2 bases, leaving 2 bases not matched to a gene. CDR3 amino acids: CASSDSGLVTDTQYF. CDR3 DNA: TGTGCCAGCAGTGACTCAGGACTAGTCACAGATACGCAGTATTTT.

The chain combines TRBV20-1 with TRBJ2-7; the D is unclear. Per the germline V gene, CDR1 is DFQATT and CDR2 is SNEGSKA (reference sequence). This CDR3 is built from 14 residues. Between the trimmed V and J ends, which lost 3 bases and 2 bases, there was a span of 14 bases. In DNA, the CDR3 is TGCAGTGCTAGTAACCAGGACCGCACCTACGAGCAGTACTTC. It encodes CSASNQDRTYEQYF.

The rearrangement uses TRBV28 and TRBJ2-3, with D unclear. Germline V lookup: CDR1 MDHEN, CDR2 SYDVKM. The V end lost 3 bases, the J end lost 1 base, and 11 bases lay between the germline ends. The CDR3 sequence is 15 residues long. The CDR3 DNA reads as TGTGCCAGCAGTTTTGGTGCGATTGGCACAGATACGCAGTATTTT. This sequence encodes CASSFGAIGTDTQYF.

This clonotype has just a few counts. The DNA for the CDR3 is TGTGCCAGCAGCCACCCTAACACTGAAGCTTTCTTT. This codes for CASSHPNTEAFF. The chain uses TRBV7-2 and TRBJ1-1; unclear D gene. CDR1 SGHTA and CDR2 FQGNSA come from the germline V gene. This CDR3 is 12 amino acids long. The V gene lost 5 bases and the J gene lost 2 bases, with 6 bases spanning the gap.

With respect to this clonotype: The conserved closing phenylalanine or tryptophan is absent in this CDR3, likely reflecting a read error. It is unclear where the CDR3 begins or ends on the DNA, so no DNA is shown, and the CDR3 is as TCRdb lists it. CDR3: CATSDRDRDTGELVV. The chain uses TRBV24-1 and TRBJ2-2; TRBD1, as called in the table, went unchecked against the DNA. The CDR3 sequence runs 15 residues, both termini included. Germline CDR1 is KGHDR and CDR2 is SFDVKD.

The gene calls are TRBV20-1 and TRBJ1-1; 9 bases line up with TRBD1. There are 13 residues in the CDR3. V lost 2 bases to trimming and J lost 5 bases; unmatched junction nucleotides: 3. Germline V gives CDR1 DFQATT, CDR2 SNEGSKA (reference sequence). This CDR3 is CSARWTGETEAFF. CDR3 DNA sequence: TGCAGTGCTAGATGGACAGGGGAGACTGAAGCTTTCTTT.

The rearrangement links TRBV12-3 or TRBV12-4 to TRBJ1-4; the D gene is possibly TRBD1 (5 bases). V lost 0 bases, J lost 12 bases, and 14 bases lay in between. The CDR3 consists of 14 residues. The CDR3 loop is CASSLAQGWSELFF. In DNA form, the CDR3 reads TGTGCCAGCAGTTTAGCCCAGGGCTGGTCTGAACTGTTTTTT.

This sequence joins TRBV7-9 and TRBJ2-3, with no clear D. Germline V lookup: CDR1 SEHNR, CDR2 FQNEAQ (reference sequence). Trimming shortened V by 4 bases and J by 6 bases, and 14 bases separated the two germline ends. This CDR3 has 14 residues. The CDR3 loop reads CASSSRTGSDTQYF. The CDR3 nucleotides read TGTGCCAGCAGCTCCAGGACGGGTTCGGATACGCAGTATTTT.

V is TRBV20-1 and J is TRBJ2-5; the match to TRBD1 covers 7 bases. The V segment lost 1 base and the J segment 1 base; nucleotides outside the gene matches: 3. The germline V gene has CDR1 DFQATT and CDR2 SNEGSKA (reference sequence). CDR3 length equals 14 residues. CDR3 in DNA: TGCAGTGCTAGAGGCAGGGACAGCCAAGAGACCCAGTACTTC. It encodes CSARGRDSQETQYF.

V gene TRBV6-1 combines with J gene TRBJ2-7; 10 nucleotides line up with TRBD2. The J segment lost 2 bases and the V segment lost 2 bases, leaving 0 bases of the junction unmatched. CDR3 length: 14 residues. Germline-derived CDR1 and CDR2 are MNHNS and SASEGT. The CDR3 DNA reads TGTGCCAGCAGTGAACTAGCGGGAGCCTACGAGCAGTACTTC. Its protein product is CASSELAGAYEQYF.

This clonotype turned up a few times. The chain couples TRBV6-1 to TRBJ2-3; D may be TRBD2 (6 bases). Germline V gene lookup returns CDR1 MNHNS and CDR2 SASEGT. V dropped 11 bases and J dropped 2 bases, with 14 bases sitting between them. This CDR3 has 13 residues. CDR3 nucleotide sequence: TGTGCCTCCACTGGGGACTTCACAGATACGCAGTATTTT. Protein sequence: CASTGDFTDTQYF.

By sample share, this clonotype is medium-sized. The V and J genes are TRBV4-2 and TRBJ2-7; 9 bases match TRBD2. The V gene's germline CDR1 is LGHNA and CDR2 YNFKEQ. The CDR3 runs to 15 residues. The junction had 0 bases not matched to a gene; V was cut back by 0 bases and J by 0 bases. CDR3 in amino acids: CASSQDSGSSYEQYF. CDR3 nucleotide sequence: TGTGCCAGCAGCCAAGATAGCGGGAGCTCCTACGAGCAGTACTTC.

J is TRBJ2-2 and V is TRBV10-3; D possibly corresponds to TRBD1 (5 bases). This CDR3 contains 13 residues. Germline CDR1 is ENHRY and CDR2 is SYGVKD. V gave up 3 bases and J gave up 3 bases, with 5 bases separating them. Here the CDR3 reads CAISDRDTGELFF. In nucleotides, the CDR3 is TGTGCCATCAGTGACAGGGACACCGGGGAGCTGTTTTTT.

The rearrangement links TRBV29-1 to TRBJ2-1; 11 bases agree with TRBD1. The length of the CDR3 is 18 residues. Germline CDR1 SQVTM, CDR2 ANQGSEA. Unmatched junction bases numbered 11, after V lost 1 base and J lost 3 bases. The CDR3 reads CSVEGDRGSTLVYNEQFF. DNA of the CDR3: TGCAGCGTTGAAGGGGACAGGGGGTCCACTTTGGTCTACAATGAGCAGTTCTTC.

The chain has TRBV7-2 and TRBJ1-1, with D hard to call. V shed 1 base and J shed 5 bases, with 14 bases lying between them. The CDR3 consists of 15 residues. In germline, CDR1 is SGHTA, CDR2 FQGNSA. The CDR3 protein is CASSLVTSLQTEAFF. The CDR3 DNA is TGTGCCAGCAGCTTAGTCACCTCACTCCAGACTGAAGCTTTCTTT.

The rearrangement joins TRBV3-1 to TRBJ2-3; 10 nucleotides agree with TRBD2. In germline, CDR1 is LGHDT, CDR2 YNNKEL (reference sequence). This CDR3 comprises 18 residues. The trim removed 0 bases at V and 2 bases at J, leaving 8 bases unmatched. The CDR3 DNA reads TGTGCCAGCAGCCAAGAGGTCCAGCGGGAGGGAAACACAGATACGCAGTATTTT. It encodes CASSQEVQREGNTDTQYF.

This clonotype turned up a few times. This sequence joins TRBV5-1 and TRBJ1-6; D gene ambiguous. V was cut by 1 base and J by 7 bases, with 9 bases left in between. CDR1 and CDR2 from the germline V gene are SGHRS and YFSETQ. The CDR3 spans 14 residues. In nucleotides, the CDR3 is TGCGCCAGCAGCTTGATAACAGAGAATTCACCCCTCCACTTT. Protein product: CASSLITENSPLHF.